This is a list of T cell receptor beta chains from one sample in a study of blood T cell repertoires in COVID-19. Libraries were prepared by immunoSEQ multiplex PCR; TCRdb keeps only in-frame clonotypes and omits some of them. The data contain around 140,000 clones, approximately 78% of them singletons. The sequenced sample was peripheral blood. The receptors come from a human donor with acute or convalescent COVID-19. The donor label of this sample is uncertain. The CDR3 runs from the conserved cysteine through the conserved F or W. A D gene is named only where the DNA matches it firmly. Size is stated for part of the rows, as once, few or many counts, or as a class when the clone is expanded.

V	D	J	size	CDR3	DNA
TRBV10-3	TRBD1	TRBJ2-2	.	CAIRGQSTGELFF	TGTGCCATCAGGGGACAGTCTACCGGGGAGCTGTTTTTT
TRBV6-2/TRBV6-3	TRBD2	TRBJ2-2	few	CASSGPSGGLNTGELFF	TGTGCCAGCAGTGGGCCTAGCGGGGGGCTGAACACCGGGGAGCTGTTTTTT
TRBV5-8	TRBD2	TRBJ2-7	.	CASRLAGATYEQYF	TGTGCCAGCAGACTAGCGGGGGCCACCTACGAGCAGTACTTC
TRBV2	.	TRBJ1-1	.	CASSGQVNTEAFF	TGTGCCAGCAGTGGCCAGGTGAACACTGAAGCTTTCTTT
TRBV19	.	TRBJ2-5	.	CASSINFRSETQYF	TGTGCCAGTAGTATTAATTTTCGTAGCGAGACCCAGTACTTC
TRBV6-9	TRBD1	TRBJ2-1	.	CASSYRTGERNEQFF	TGTGCCAGCAGCTACCGGACAGGGGAGCGGAATGAGCAGTTCTTC
TRBV19	TRBD1	TRBJ2-7	.	CASSGTGNYEQYF	TGTGCCAGCTCCGGGACAGGGAACTACGAGCAGTACTTC
TRBV3-1/TRBV3-2	TRBD1	TRBJ1-2	.	CASSTLSSGTGGDYGYTF	TGTGCCAGCAGCACCTTATCCTCCGGGACAGGGGGAGACTATGGCTACACCTTC
TRBV7-2	TRBD2	TRBJ2-1	.	CASSLMGGTYNEQFF	TGTGCCAGCAGCTTAATGGGGGGGACCTACAATGAGCAGTTCTTC
TRBV30	.	TRBJ1-2	.	CAWKRRGGYGYTF	TGTGCCTGGAAACGCAGGGGTGGCTATGGCTACACCTTC
TRBV30	TRBD1	TRBJ1-4	.	CACSATGVGKLFF	TGTGCCTGTTCCGCGACAGGGGTCGGGAAACTGTTTTTT
TRBV5-1	TRBD1	TRBJ2-7	.	CASSLGQGGLEQYF	TGCGCCAGCAGCCTGGGACAGGGAGGTCTGGAGCAGTACTTC
TRBV7-2	TRBD2	TRBJ2-7	.	CASSLERGLAFEQYF	TGTGCCAGCAGCTTAGAAAGGGGACTAGCTTTCGAGCAGTACTTC
TRBV5-1	.	TRBJ1-2	.	CASSLNRGATYGYTF	TGCGCCAGCAGCTTGAATCGGGGTGCAACCTATGGCTACACCTTC
TRBV7-2	TRBD1	TRBJ1-4	.	CASSQGTGRGEKLFF	TGTGCCAGCAGCCAAGGGACAGGGAGGGGTGAAAAACTGTTTTTT
TRBV7-9	TRBD1	TRBJ1-2	once	CASSSTLTGASPGYTF	TGTGCCAGCAGCTCGACCTTGACAGGGGCCTCTCCCGGCTACACCTTC
TRBV14	TRBD2	TRBJ2-1	.	CASSQVRSGGLGNEQFF	TGTGCCAGCAGCCAAGTGAGGAGCGGGGGCTTGGGCAATGAGCAGTTCTTC
TRBV29-1	TRBD2	TRBJ2-5	.	CSVEGTSGGGKTQYF	TGCAGCGTTGAAGGGACTAGCGGGGGGGGGAAGACCCAGTACTTC
TRBV9	TRBD1	TRBJ1-2	.	CASSALTGNYGYTF	TGTGCCAGCAGCGCCTTGACAGGGAACTATGGCTACACCTTC
TRBV11-2	.	TRBJ1-1	.	CASSLEPGVGGEAFF	TGTGCCAGCAGCTTAGAGCCCGGGGTAGGGGGTGAAGCTTTCTTT
TRBV5-5	.	TRBJ1-6	.	CASSLDWGDHNSPLHF	TGTGCCAGCAGCTTGGATTGGGGGGATCATAATTCACCCCTCCACTTT
TRBV7-9	.	TRBJ2-2	.	CASSPPFNTGELFF	TGTGCCAGCAGCCCCCCCTTTAACACCGGGGAGCTGTTTTTT
TRBV19	.	TRBJ2-3	few	CASSAQTSTDTQYF	TGTGCCAGTAGTGCTCAGACTAGCACAGATACGCAGTATTTT
TRBV30	.	TRBJ1-6	.	CAWSVQGGWDINSPLHF	TGTGCCTGGAGTGTACAAGGAGGCTGGGACATTAATTCACCCCTCCACTTT
TRBV9	TRBD1	TRBJ1-6	.	CASSEDRVMYSPLHF	TGTGCCAGCAGCGAGGACAGGGTCATGTATTCACCCCTCCACTTT
TRBV19	TRBD1	TRBJ1-2	.	CASSVDRDVGYTF	TGTGCCAGTAGTGTCGACAGGGATGTAGGCTACACCTTC
TRBV5-1	.	TRBJ1-1	.	CASSLSGQNTEAFF	TGCGCCAGCAGCCTCTCAGGGCAGAACACTGAAGCTTTCTTT
TRBV2	TRBD1	TRBJ1-2	.	CASSFRDRNYGYTF	TGTGCCAGCAGTTTCCGGGACAGAAACTATGGCTACACCTTC
TRBV6-1	TRBD2	TRBJ2-7	.	CASSEALGLAGGRLSTEQYF	TGTGCCAGCAGTGAAGCGCTCGGCCTAGCGGGGGGGCGTCTCTCTACCGAGCAGTACTTC
TRBV30	TRBD1	TRBJ1-1	few	CAWSRDREAFF	TGTGCCTGGAGTAGGGACAGGGAAGCTTTCTTT
TRBV3-1/TRBV3-2	.	TRBJ2-7	.	CASSPQGKGNEQYF	TGTGCCAGCAGCCCCCAGGGGAAGGGAAACGAGCAGTACTTC
TRBV30	.	TRBJ1-5	few	CAWSVKGNQPQHF	TGTGCCTGGAGTGTAAAGGGGAATCAGCCCCAGCATTTT
TRBV2	TRBD1	TRBJ1-2	.	CASSEVQGAGGYTF	TGTGCCAGCAGTGAGGTACAGGGGGCTGGGGGCTACACCTTC
TRBV5-1	TRBD1	TRBJ2-2	.	CATPPGQGAQWTGELFF	TGCGCCACCCCTCCGGGACAGGGGGCCCAGTGGACCGGGGAGCTGTTTTTT
TRBV5-1	TRBD1	TRBJ1-1	once	CASSPGTGPAAFF	TGCGCCAGCAGCCCAGGGACAGGCCCGGCTGCTTTCTTT
TRBV12-5	.	TRBJ1-4	.	CASGLGKTNEKLFF	TGTGCTAGTGGTTTGGGTAAAACTAATGAAAAACTGTTTTTT
TRBV5-6	TRBD2	TRBJ2-7	.	CASRVAGGTYEQYF	TGTGCCAGCAGAGTAGCGGGGGGAACCTACGAGCAGTACTTC
TRBV5-5	TRBD1	TRBJ2-5	few	CASSSQRQGAAETQYF	TGTGCCAGCAGCTCCCAAAGACAGGGGGCGGCGGAGACCCAGTACTTC
TRBV9	.	TRBJ1-1	.	CASSVGEGEAFF	TGTGCCAGCAGCGTAGGCGAGGGTGAAGCTTTCTTT
TRBV19	.	TRBJ1-5	once	CASSIGGGGYSNQPQHF	TGTGCCAGTAGTATAGGAGGTGGCGGGTATAGCAATCAGCCCCAGCATTTT
TRBV5-1	.	TRBJ1-1	.	CASRPGGGENTEAFF	TGCGCCAGCAGGCCTGGAGGAGGGGAGAACACTGAAGCTTTCTTT